A selection of T cell receptor beta chains follows, all from one sample in a study of blood T cells in healthy people across ages. A single record per CDR3 protein comes from TCRdb applying MiXCR to the 5' RACE reads. The data show over a million distinct CDR3 sequences, under 30% seen once. This sample also belongs to another study, concerning T cells of mothers and their children.

Material: blood. These receptors all come from a girl aged 2 to 9 in good health. Each CDR3 is given without its conserved first and last residue.

>TRBV7-9
ASSKTLGLASNEQF
>TRBV5-1
ASSPGTEGNTIY
>TRBV7-2
ASSFVLEKLF
>TRBV5-1
ASSWGTSASYNEQF
>TRBV5-8
ASSLHEAENQPQH
>TRBV7-2
ASSLVGTSNEQF
>TRBV3-1
ASSWAREVSYEQY
>TRBV29-1
SVELSRGTEAF
>TRBV6-2/TRBV6-3
ASSYSIPSRLCYT
>TRBV6-1
ASSGFTAFNQETQY
>TRBV29-1
SVDSLGYGYT
>TRBV2
ASSEAGTGDEKLF
>TRBV6-6
ASSLGRQGGPY
>TRBV7-9
ASSLLTGGDEQY
>TRBV5-6
ASSLLVPETQY
>TRBV20-1
SARTGASSTDTQY
>TRBV29-1
SVSLAGRPNEQF